Listed below are T cell receptor beta chains from one sample, sequenced in a study of cytomegalovirus exposure and HLA in healthy donors. Sequenced by immunoSEQ multiplex PCR; TCRdb stores in-frame clones only, minus some. Altogether about 70,000 clones are present, about 73% being singletons, with the ten largest covering 11%. Source material: PBMCs. The receptors originated from a woman in her fifties or sixties in good health and CMV-seropositive. CDR3s include the opening cysteine and the closing phenylalanine or tryptophan. A D gene is named only where the DNA matches it firmly. Part of the rows lack a size; the others show once, few, many or a class for expanded clones.

clone_size	d_call	v_call	j_call	cdr3_aa	cdr3_nt
-	TRBD1	TRBV7-6	TRBJ2-2	CASSWDSNTGELFF	TGTGCCAGCAGCTGGGACAGTAACACCGGGGAGCTGTTTTTT
-	-	TRBV9	TRBJ2-3	CASSGTGSTDTQYF	TGTGCCAGCAGCGGGACGGGGAGCACAGATACGCAGTATTTT
-	TRBD2	TRBV7-9	TRBJ2-7	CASSLDGRAHEQYF	TGTGCCAGCAGCTTAGACGGGAGGGCCCATGAGCAGTACTTC
few	TRBD1	TRBV6-1	TRBJ1-3	CASSWDRSSGNTIYF	TGTGCCAGCAGTTGGGACAGGAGCTCTGGAAACACCATATATTTT
-	-	TRBV19	TRBJ1-1	CASSLAGRMNTEAFF	TGTGCCAGTAGTCTCGCAGGGCGAATGAACACTGAAGCTTTCTTT
-	-	TRBV5-1	TRBJ1-4	CASSFGREAEKLFF	TGCGCCAGCAGCTTCGGCAGGGAGGCTGAAAAACTGTTTTTT
-	-	TRBV13	TRBJ2-1	CASSPFQATYNEQFF	TGTGCCAGCAGCCCCTTTCAGGCTACCTACAATGAGCAGTTCTTC
-	-	TRBV19	TRBJ1-5	CASSQVGRNQPQHF	TGTGCCAGTAGTCAGGTGGGCAGAAATCAGCCCCAGCATTTT
-	TRBD1	TRBV6-6	TRBJ1-1	CASGDRVRRMNTEAFF	TGTGCCAGCGGCGACAGGGTCAGACGCATGAACACTGAAGCTTTCTTT
-	TRBD1	TRBV6-5	TRBJ1-1	CASSWDRDTEAFF	TGTGCCAGCAGTTGGGACAGGGACACTGAAGCTTTCTTT
-	-	TRBV9	TRBJ2-7	CASSVEPSPEQYF	TGTGCCAGCAGCGTAGAGCCTAGTCCGGAGCAGTACTTC
-	-	TRBV9	TRBJ2-2	CASSVTVEGAGELFF	TGTGCCAGCAGCGTGACAGTGGAAGGGGCCGGGGAGCTGTTTTTT
few	-	TRBV7-8	TRBJ2-2	CASSLAPGHNTGELFF	TGTGCCAGCAGCTTAGCCCCCGGACACAACACCGGGGAGCTGTTTTTT
-	-	TRBV10-3	TRBJ1-1	CAITDHLNTEAFF	TGTGCCATCACTGACCATTTGAACACTGAAGCTTTCTTT
-	-	TRBV30	TRBJ1-3	CAWGYTRGNTIYF	TGTGCCTGGGGATATACCAGGGGAAACACCATATATTTT
-	-	TRBV7-2	TRBJ2-3	CASSLFRDTQYF	TGTGCCAGCAGCTTATTTCGAGATACGCAGTATTTT
-	TRBD1	TRBV30	TRBJ1-1	CAWSSYRGWSEAFF	TGTGCCTGGAGTTCCTACAGGGGATGGTCTGAAGCTTTCTTT
-	TRBD2	TRBV7-9	TRBJ2-3	CASSSAGGPDTQYF	TGTGCCAGCAGCTCAGCGGGGGGGCCAGATACGCAGTATTTT
-	-	TRBV10-1	TRBJ2-1	CASSESKRPVFF	TGCGCCAGCAGTGAGTCAAAGCGGCCTGTATTCTTC
-	-	TRBV5-1	TRBJ2-3	CASSLARGDTQYF	TGCGCCAGCAGCTTGGCCAGGGGAGATACGCAGTATTTT
-	-	TRBV28	TRBJ1-3	CASSLQGNTIYF	TGTGCCAGCAGCTTACAGGGAAACACCATATATTTT
-	-	TRBV7-3	TRBJ1-6	CASSTGHDNSPLHF	TGTGCCAGCAGTACGGGACATGATAATTCACCCCTCCACTTT
once	-	TRBV9	TRBJ2-5	CASSVNTGGGETQYF	TGTGCCAGCAGCGTAAATACGGGGGGCGGTGAGACCCAGTACTTC
few	TRBD1	TRBV9	TRBJ1-3	CASSVGQGDTIYF	TGTGCCAGCAGCGTAGGACAGGGAGACACCATATATTTT
few	-	TRBV6-6	TRBJ1-1	CASSYSGAGTEAFF	TGTGCCAGCAGTTACTCGGGGGCTGGCACTGAAGCTTTCTTT
-	TRBD1	TRBV4-1	TRBJ1-6	CASSQDLDRGWALHF	TGCGCCAGCAGCCAAGATCTAGACAGGGGATGGGCCCTCCACTTT
-	-	TRBV7-2	TRBJ2-7	CASSPPGHGAYEQYF	TGTGCCAGCAGCCCTCCGGGACACGGGGCCTACGAGCAGTACTTC
-	TRBD2	TRBV30	TRBJ2-2	CAWSGVAGAFHGELFF	TGTGCCTGGAGTGGGGTAGCGGGGGCCTTTCACGGGGAGCTGTTTTTT
-	TRBD1	TRBV11-2	TRBJ1-2	CASSATGTGDGYTF	TGTGCCAGCAGCGCAACCGGGACAGGGGACGGCTACACCTTC
-	TRBD1	TRBV5-1	TRBJ2-1	CASSFGDRAYNEQFF	TGTGCCAGCAGCTTCGGGGACAGGGCCTACAATGAGCAGTTCTTC
-	-	TRBV21-1	TRBJ2-1	CASSEDHRGCQNEQFF	TGTGCCAGCAGCGAAGACCACAGGGGGTGTCAGAATGAGCAGTTCTTC
once	TRBD1	TRBV5-4	TRBJ2-5	CASNHIGQGPKETQYF	TGTGCCAGCAACCACATCGGACAGGGCCCCAAAGAGACCCAGTACTTC
-	TRBD1	TRBV7-9	TRBJ2-2	CASSLTGADTGELFF	TGTGCCAGCAGCTTAACAGGGGCGGACACCGGGGAGCTGTTTTTT
-	TRBD2	TRBV30	TRBJ2-3	CAWGEVPGLAGGTDTQYF	TGTGCCTGGGGCGAAGTTCCGGGACTAGCGGGGGGCACAGATACGCAGTATTTT
-	-	TRBV7-2	TRBJ2-5	CASSSLGGEGPGGTQYF	TGTGCCAGCAGCTCCCTTGGGGGAGAGGGGCCCGGGGGGACCCAGTACTTC
-	TRBD1	TRBV19	TRBJ1-5	CASSPTGQDNQPQHF	TGTGCCAGTAGTCCCACGGGACAGGACAATCAGCCCCAGCATTTT
-	TRBD2	TRBV5-4	TRBJ2-7	CASRLAGRYEQYF	TGTGCCAGCAGGCTAGCGGGAAGGTACGAGCAGTACTTC
-	TRBD1	TRBV29-1	TRBJ2-2	CSAGTGVNTGELFF	TGCAGCGCCGGGACAGGGGTGAACACCGGGGAGCTGTTTTTT
-	-	TRBV6-6	TRBJ2-5	CASSPAGLYQETQYF	TGTGCCAGCAGTCCTGCGGGTCTGTACCAAGAGACCCAGTACTTC
-	-	TRBV5-1	TRBJ2-5	CASSSGQQRTQYF	TGCGCCAGCAGCAGTGGACAACAAAGGACCCAGTACTTC
-	TRBD1	TRBV15	TRBJ1-4	CATRPGQGIEKLFF	TGTGCCACCAGGCCGGGACAGGGAATTGAAAAACTGTTTTTT
-	TRBD1	TRBV6-5	TRBJ1-2	CASRPDRGHYGYTF	TGTGCCAGCAGACCGGACAGGGGCCACTATGGCTACACCTTC
-	TRBD2	TRBV6-1	TRBJ2-7	CASTQVAGEGYEQYF	TGTGCCAGCACCCAGGTAGCGGGAGAAGGCTACGAGCAGTACTTC
-	-	TRBV7-9	TRBJ1-1	CASSSTGQMNTEAFF	TGTGCCAGCAGCTCGACAGGACAGATGAACACTGAAGCTTTCTTT
-	TRBD2	TRBV19	TRBJ2-5	CASSKRGLQETQYF	TGTGCCAGTAGTAAGCGGGGCCTCCAAGAGACCCAGTACTTC
-	TRBD2	TRBV5-1	TRBJ2-1	CASSLGTSGYNEQFF	TGCGCCAGCAGCCTCGGGACTAGCGGATACAATGAGCAGTTCTTC
-	-	TRBV27	TRBJ1-2	CASSLQGSYYGYTF	TGTGCCAGCAGTTTACAGGGGTCGTACTATGGCTACACCTTC
-	TRBD2	TRBV9	TRBJ2-2	CASSPASGGAPGELFF	TGTGCCAGCAGCCCGGCTAGCGGGGGGGCCCCCGGGGAGCTGTTTTTT
-	TRBD2	TRBV18	TRBJ2-5	CASSRLAGRETQYF	TGTGCCAGCTCACGGCTAGCGGGACGAGAGACCCAGTACTTC
-	TRBD1	TRBV29-1	TRBJ2-3	CSVGDRAADTQYF	TGCAGCGTTGGAGACAGGGCGGCAGATACGCAGTATTTT